This T cell receptor beta chain was observed in a study of blood T cell repertoires in COVID-19. Study context: The study drew acute and convalescent COVID-19 samples from the United States, Italy and Spain.

This clone was seen once. Distinct nucleotide sequences in the sample also encode this CDR3. The CDR3 runs to 15 residues. Trimming left V 0 bases short and J 0 bases short, with 8 bases between. CDR1 SGDLS and CDR2 YYNGEE come from the germline V gene. The table came from immunoSEQ multiplex PCR; TCRdb's copy has only in-frame clones and leaves some out. The table shows 150,000 to 200,000 clones, with less than 90% occurring only once. This receptor was identified in an older woman with COVID-19, enrolled during active disease. Sequenced input: peripheral blood. V gene TRBV9 combines with J gene TRBJ2-3; the D gene is possibly TRBD2 (6 bases). The CDR3 sequence: CASSVVGGSTDTQYF. CDR3 coding DNA: TGTGCCAGCAGCGTAGTCGGAGGGAGCACAGATACGCAGTATTTT.